One sample yielded the 2 T cell receptor beta chains listed below, sequenced in a study of blood T cell repertoires in COVID-19. Sequencing used immunoSEQ multiplex PCR; TCRdb keeps in-frame clones, though not all of them. Found here are roughly 200,000 clones, 80% to 85% of them singletons; the top ten hold around 7%. The specimen was peripheral blood. Every receptor here comes from a woman aged 35 to 49 with COVID-19, enrolled during active disease.

The CDR3 region is CASSLGTGGRQPQHF. CDR3 sequence (DNA): TGTGCCAGCAGCTTAGGGACAGGGGGCCGGCAGCCCCAGCATTTT. This chain uses TRBV7-9 with TRBJ1-5, with TRBD1 identical over 11 bases. This CDR3 spans 15 amino acids. Trimming removed 1 base from V and 7 bases from J; junction bases left unmatched: 3. The germline V gene has CDR1 SEHNR and CDR2 FQNEAQ (reference sequence).

This chain uses TRBV3-1 (or the pseudogene TRBV3-2) with TRBJ2-4, with 8 bases fitting TRBD1. The germline V gene encodes CDR1 LGHDT and CDR2 YNNKEL (reference sequence). Trimming took 4 bases from V and 4 from J; bases not matched to a gene: 6. The CDR3 loop spans 15 amino acids. DNA of the CDR3: TGTGCCAGCAGCCTCCGGACAGGGTCTAAAAACATTCAGTACTTC. It yields the protein CASSLRTGSKNIQYF.